Below, one T cell receptor beta chain is given with its context. Its antigen is still unknown. V gave up 2 bases and J gave up 1 base, with 12 bases separating them. CDR1 LGHNA and CDR2 YSLEER come from the germline V gene. The CDR3 sequence is 16 residues long. Produced via immunoSEQ multiplex PCR; TCRdb's table is partial and in-frame only. The sample consists of around 1.4 million clones, 98% to 99% of them appearing once. This entry comes from a study of shared clonotypes between healthy human individuals. Points from the study as a whole: For naive CD4 cells, 4% to 5% of clonotypes were shared across a handful of donors.

This receptor was taken from a man younger than 45 in good health. V usage is TRBV4-3 and J usage is TRBJ2-1, with D unresolved. Source material: naive CD4+ T cells sorted from blood. Subset: CD45RA+ positively selected. CDR3 coding DNA: TGCGCCAGCAGCCAACTTCCCTCCAATTCCTACAATGAGCAGTTCTTC. It codes for CASSQLPSNSYNEQFF.